This TCR beta chain was observed in a study of blood T cell repertoires in COVID-19 (TCRdb year 2020). About the full investigation: Samples covering the acute and convalescent phases of COVID-19 were provided by collaborators in the United States, Italy and Spain. Samples came from the ongoing ImmuneRACE study (first 160 participants) plus 1,254 subjects from 6 global collaborators. The repertoires were made available in a free public database intended to serve as a resource for research on the immune response to SARS-CoV-2. Nearly every sample came with metadata listing a de-identified subject ID, COVID-19 status, age in years and sex. Where available, HLA class I and class II types were obtained from metadata supplied by the sample provider rather than from assay-based typing. The prospective study material was composed of cDNA or gDNA derived from T cells, B-cell-depleted T cells, or PBMCs. Subjects who had been exposed to COVID-19, were actively infected with it, or had recovered from it provided the deeply sampled blood TCRbeta repertoires that made up the dataset. Broad study findings and their caveats: Clinical and demographic metadata were provided uncurated, with the amount varying by source and participant.

Trimmed from V: 6 bases; trimmed from J: 5 bases; junction bases lacking a gene match: 7. The CDR3 holds 12 amino acids from the cysteine to the phenylalanine. CDR3 DNA only is kept here, 36 bases in frame from base 1. The germline V gene specifies SQVTM as CDR1 and ANQGSEA as CDR2. This clone turned up a few times. Its recognized antigen is unknown. The input lacks base qualities; no much larger clone sits a single base away. The immunoSEQ Assay, a bias-controlled multiplex PCR, was used to amplify TCRbeta CDR3 regions from genomic DNA. On the authors' methods: The number of nucleated cells in each sample was estimated by amplification of reference gene primers within the assay. To quantify the absolute abundance of each unique TCRbeta CDR3 rearrangement, sequence reads were collapsed and filtered. For each sample, productive Simpson clonality was calculated as the square root of Simpson's diversity index over productive rearrangements. This immuneACCESS table, as held by TCRdb, lists in-frame sequences with V and J called but not all clones. Of the missing ones, under half trace to an unresolved V gene in checked studies; the others have no known cause. The V and J calls and clone size come from that table; D and trimming were worked out from the DNA. Present in this sample are 400,000 or so clones, 88% of which were seen just once. The top ten clonotypes cover more than 2% of the sample.

Enrolling through a virtual design, the prospective study's participants ranged in age from roughly 18 to 95 years and lived across 20 to 25 United States geographic areas. In the prospective study, participants were assigned to cohorts based on the clinical history participants reported in a screening survey and a study questionnaire. In the prospective study, whole blood, serum and a nasopharyngeal or oropharyngeal swab were collected from each participant by mobile phlebotomists. Participants in the prospective study had the option to provide additional blood draws and questionnaires over a roughly two-month period. Before DNA extraction, prospective study blood samples were shipped either frozen or at room temperature.

The TCR comes from a woman aged 40 to 50 with acute COVID-19. The sequence joins TRBV29-1 to TRBJ2-7; 7 central bases correspond to TRBD1. The specimen was PBMCs or T cells enriched from blood (not recorded which). The nucleotide sequence is TGCAGCGTCGGAAGGGGGCAAGACGAGCAGTACTTC. Its protein is CSVGRGQDEQYF.